The sequence of this TCR beta chain was determined in a study of vaccination effects on CD4 cells after COVID-19. As regards this clone: Its antigen is not known.

Germline lookup yields CDR1 GTSNPN and CDR2 SVGIG (reference sequence). The CDR3 spans 15 residues. The V end lost 2 bases, the J end lost 0 bases, and 11 bases lay between the germline ends. Measured with immunoSEQ multiplex PCR; TCRdb has only the in-frame clones, and not every one. The table includes about 65,000 clones, more than 70% detected once. Antigen-specific CD4+ T cells were expanded with viral peptide pools in the ViraFEST assay before sequencing. Following culture for nine to ten days, CD4+ T cells were isolated. Vaccine recipients lacked prior SARS-CoV-2 infection and had negative nucleocapsid antibodies.

This TCR derives from a human donor who received a COVID-19 vaccine. The chain carries TRBV30 and TRBJ1-3; tentative D call: TRBD1 (5 bases). This material consisted of CD4+ T cells from PBMCs cultured with HCoV-NL63 spike peptides, taken before COVID-19 vaccination. CDR3 nucleotide sequence: TGTGCCTGGAGTCCCGTCGGGACCTCTGGAAACACCATATATTTT. Translation: CAWSPVGTSGNTIYF.